The 30 T cell receptor beta chains given below trace back to one sample, sequenced in a study of CD8+CD57+ T cells in acquired aplastic anemia. Patients sequenced had flow cytometry evidence of CD8+CD57+ cell expansion. Profiling of TCR beta VDJ combinations and CDR3 sequences used genomic DNA as template. One entry per CDR3 protein, called by TCRdb with MiXCR from the reads. The sample contains some 150,000 distinct CDR3 sequences, about 45% of which appear only once. The sample was sorted CD4+, CD8+, or CD8+CD57+ T cells (not recorded which) from PBMCs. These receptor sequences come from a human donor with aplastic anemia.

V gene TRBV19 combines with J gene TRBJ1-2, with D possibly being TRBD1 (6 bases). Germline V gene data show CDR1 as LNHDA and CDR2 as SQIVND (reference sequence). V was trimmed by 4 bases and J by 2 bases, leaving 11 bases between them. CDR3 length: 14 residues. CDR3 sequence (DNA): TGTGCCAGTAGTACAACCACAGGGAACTATGGCTACACCTTC. Protein product: CASSTTTGNYGYTF.

A remark on this clonotype: Here the CDR3 omits its conserved ending phenylalanine or tryptophan, so a read error is the likely source. This chain uses TRBV12-3 or TRBV12-4 with TRBJ2-3; the match to TRBD2 covers 8 bases. The CDR3 length is 14 residues. This chain's CDR3 is CASSRGLAEDAQYL. The CDR3 DNA reads TGTGCCAGCAGTCGTGGACTAGCCGAAGATGCGCAGTATCTT.

This chain connects TRBV2 to TRBJ2-3, with 7 bases lining up with TRBD1. In germline, CDR1 is SNHLY, CDR2 FYNNEI. V lost 4 bases and J lost 2; bases outside the gene matches: 6. The CDR3 runs 15 residues. In DNA form, the CDR3 reads TGTGCCAGCAGTGGGGGACAGCTCAACACAGATACGCAGTATTTT. Amino acids: CASSGGQLNTDTQYF.

The CDR3 DNA sequence: TGTGCCAGCAGCAGGGGTTCGGAGCAGTACTTC. Encoded protein: CASSRGSEQYF. The V and J genes are TRBV5-4 and TRBJ2-7; D may be TRBD1 (5 bases). The length of the CDR3 is 11 residues. Germline V gives CDR1 SGHNT, CDR2 YYREEE (reference sequence). V lost 4 bases and J lost 7, with 9 bases in between.

The V call is TRBV12-5, the J call TRBJ2-1; D gene uncertain. Germline V gene sequence: CDR1 LGHNT, CDR2 FRNRAP. Trimming shortened V by 6 bases and J by 2 bases, and 14 bases separated the two germline ends. There are 15 residues in the CDR3. CDR3 sequence: CASGIGAATYNEQFF. CDR3 nucleotides: TGTGCTAGTGGCATCGGCGCGGCCACCTACAATGAGCAGTTCTTC.

The chain is built from TRBV29-1 and TRBJ2-5; 10 bases fit TRBD1. The J segment lost 5 bases and the V segment lost 7 bases, leaving 7 bases of the junction unmatched. The CDR3 loop spans 13 amino acids. CDR1 and CDR2 (germline): SQVTM, ANQGSEA. The DNA of the CDR3 is TGCAGCGCCCTGACAGGGGGCGCGGAGACCCAGTACTTC. This sequence encodes CSALTGGAETQYF.

This clonotype was picked up many times. The chain uses TRBV6-5 and TRBJ1-2; perhaps TRBD1 as D (5 bases). V was cut by 4 bases and J by 6 bases, with 12 bases left in between. The CDR3 contains 13 residues. Germline lookup yields CDR1 MNHEY and CDR2 SVGAGI. CDR3 bases: TGTGCCAGCAGTTTCGCGGGGCGAAATGGCTACACCTTC. This translates into CASSFAGRNGYTF.

This chain joins TRBV9 and TRBJ2-7; weak D call: TRBD2 (6 bases). The CDR3 runs 14 residues. Trimming took 3 bases from V and 3 from J, leaving 13 bases between them. Per germline, CDR1 SGDLS and CDR2 YYNGEE. The CDR3 coding sequence is TGTGCCAGCAGCGCGGGGGACTCCTACTACGAGCAGTACTTC. This translates into CASSAGDSYYEQYF.

This clonotype was found many times. The chain couples TRBV6-1 to TRBJ2-7; TRBD2 aligns across 7 bases. This CDR3 is 16 amino acids long. V was pared by 6 bases and J by 0 bases, with 11 bases of the junction left unmatched. Per germline, CDR1 MNHNS and CDR2 SASEGT. The chain's CDR3 is CASRLSGTTTSYEQYF. The CDR3 DNA reads as TGTGCCAGCAGGTTGTCCGGGACTACTACCTCCTACGAGCAGTACTTC.

There are many counts of this clonotype. The genes are TRBV5-1 and TRBJ1-1; TRBD1 might be the D (6 bases). CDR1 and CDR2 (germline): SGHRS, YFSETQ. The CDR3 runs 16 residues. Trimming removed 6 bases from V and 4 bases from J, with 22 bases in between. The CDR3 protein is CASTNQGRGRGTEAFF. The CDR3, as DNA: TGCGCCAGCACAAACCAGGGTCGGGGGCGCGGCACTGAAGCTTTCTTT.

This clonotype occurred many times. The genes are TRBV2 and TRBJ2-1, with D perhaps matching TRBD2 (6 bases). Trimming pared 6 bases from V and 9 bases from J, leaving 21 bases between. The CDR3 consists of 15 residues. Germline V CDR1 and CDR2: SNHLY, FYNNEI. The CDR3, as DNA: TGTGCCAGCAGGATGCCGGGACTCCCGTTACCTGAGCAGTTCTTC. Amino acids: CASRMPGLPLPEQFF.

This clonotype showed up many times. This chain links TRBV7-9 with TRBJ1-5; 7 positions agree with TRBD1. CDR1 and CDR2 from the germline V gene are SEHNR and FQNEAQ (reference sequence). The CDR3 is 14 residues long. Trimming cost V 6 bases and J 3 bases; bases outside gene matches: 5. CDR3: CASRRQGPNQPQHF. The CDR3 DNA reads TGTGCCAGCAGACGACAGGGTCCCAATCAGCCCCAGCATTTT.

Note on this clonotype: This may arise from a read error, as a much more abundant clone is one base away. The chain employs TRBV20-1 and TRBJ2-1; D is perhaps TRBD2 (6 bases). The CDR3 covers 16 residues. CDR1 and CDR2 (germline): DFQATT, SNEGSKA (reference sequence). Between the trimmed V and J ends, which lost 3 bases and 2 bases, there was a span of 17 bases. This CDR3 reads CSASSPGTGPYNEQFF. The CDR3 DNA is TGCAGTGCTAGTTCCCCCGGGACTGGTCCCTACAATGAGCAGTTCTTC.

Note on this clonotype: Its ends do not fully match the called genes, so a read error is possible. The chain has TRBV7-6 and TRBJ2-1, with D unclear. The germline V gene has CDR1 SGHVS and CDR2 FNYEAQ. The CDR3 covers 13 residues. In DNA, the CDR3 is TGTGCTAGCAGCTTAAACATCTACAATGAGCAGTTCTTC. Its protein is CASSLNIYNEQFF.

This clonotype appeared many times. This chain links TRBV15 with TRBJ2-3, with a tentative D call TRBD1 (6 bases). V was trimmed by 5 bases and J by 4 bases, leaving 16 bases between them. The CDR3 is made up of 15 amino acids. The germline V gene encodes CDR1 LNHNV and CDR2 YYDKDF (reference sequence). CDR3 nucleotides: TGTGCCACCAGCGGTTCAGGGGCGGGCGCAGATACGCAGTATTTT. Amino acid sequence: CATSGSGAGADTQYF.

Many counts were recorded for this clonotype. The chain carries TRBV12-3 or TRBV12-4 and TRBJ2-3; 14 bases are a match to TRBD2. Trimming removed 1 base from V and 3 bases from J; junction bases left unmatched: 3. The length of the CDR3 is 17 residues. The CDR3 DNA reads TGTGCCAGCAGTTTAGGACTAGCGGGGGGGCTGACAGATACGCAGTATTTT. Translation: CASSLGLAGGLTDTQYF.

This clonotype was observed a handful of times. This sequence joins TRBV25-1 and TRBJ1-6; D not certain. Germline-derived CDR1 and CDR2 are MGHDK and SYGVNS. V was cut by 4 bases and J by 8 bases, with 18 bases left in between. The CDR3 has 16 residues. The DNA for the CDR3 is TGTGCCAGCAGTGCCAACACAGCGGGCGGCCATTCACCCCTCCACTTT. Its translation: CASSANTAGGHSPLHF.

The gene calls are TRBV2 and TRBJ1-1; 9 positions agree with TRBD1. V trimming: 6 bases; J trimming: 5 bases; junction bases outside the gene matches: 7. Germline-derived CDR1 and CDR2 are SNHLY and FYNNEI. The CDR3 loop spans 14 amino acids. Written as DNA, the CDR3 is TGTGCCAGCAGCAAGACAGGGGGGAGGACTGAAGCTTTCTTT. It is translated as CASSKTGGRTEAFF.

The CDR3 reads CASRDRARDGYTF. The CDR3, as DNA: TGTGCCAGCCGCGACAGGGCCCGGGATGGCTACACCTTC. V and J are TRBV9 and TRBJ1-2, with TRBD1 matching over 7 bases. Germline values: CDR1 SGDLS, CDR2 YYNGEE. With 7 bases clipped from V and 6 bases from J, the junction kept 9 bases outside the gene matches. The length of the CDR3 is 13 residues.

This clonotype came up a few times. The V call is TRBV7-2, the J call TRBJ1-1; the D gene is possibly TRBD1 (6 bases). The germline V gene has CDR1 SGHTA and CDR2 FQGNSA. The CDR3 is made up of 13 amino acids. Trimming left V 4 bases short and J 3 bases short, with 9 bases between. The CDR3, as DNA: TGTGCCAGCAGCTACGGACAGTACACTGAAGCTTTCTTT. It yields the protein CASSYGQYTEAFF.

Turning to this clonotype: One base away lies a much larger clone, so this may be a sequencing read error. CDR3 region: CAGSSGRGTDTQYF. CDR3 in DNA: TGTGCCGGCAGCTCTGGTAGGGGAACAGATACGCAGTATTTT. The chain links TRBV11-2 to TRBJ2-3; D may be TRBD1 (5 bases). Germline V gene lookup returns CDR1 SGHAT and CDR2 FQNNGV. The CDR3 has 14 amino acids.

This clonotype was counted at least ten times. J is TRBJ2-6 and V is TRBV12-3 or TRBV12-4, with D hard to call. The CDR3 covers 15 residues. The germline V and J ends were trimmed by 2 bases and 3 bases, with 8 bases remaining between them. The CDR3 region is CASSLRSLGANVLTF. The CDR3 nucleotides read TGTGCCAGCAGTTTAAGGAGTCTTGGGGCCAACGTCCTGACTTTC.

DNA of the CDR3: TGTGCCAGCAGTGACCAGGGGGCTTTAGGCTACACCTTC. This encodes CASSDQGALGYTF. J is TRBJ1-2 and V is TRBV2; 8 bases are shared with TRBD1. The J segment lost 8 bases and the V segment lost 3 bases, leaving 5 bases of the junction unmatched. The CDR3 length is 13 residues. Germline assignment: CDR1 SNHLY and CDR2 FYNNEI.

The rearrangement links TRBV10-3 to TRBJ2-3, with a tentative D call TRBD1 (5 bases). Germline V gene sequence: CDR1 ENHRY, CDR2 SYGVKD. Trimming shortened V by 9 bases and J by 2 bases, and 27 bases separated the two germline ends. This CDR3 has 18 amino acids. CDR3 protein: CAIKGPFGYDGNTDTQYF. The CDR3 DNA reads as TGTGCCATAAAGGGGCCCTTCGGGTACGACGGTAACACAGATACGCAGTATTTT.

The chain is built from TRBV10-3 and TRBJ1-1; TRBD1 matches 7 bases. CDR1 and CDR2 from the germline V gene are ENHRY and SYGVKD. The CDR3 covers 16 residues. Germline trimming cut 2 bases from V and 10 bases from J; bases unmatched to any gene: 16. The CDR3 DNA reads as TGTGCCATCAGTGAGAACAGAGGTCGACAGGGCAGGGGAGCTTTCTTT. Amino acids: CAISENRGRQGRGAFF.

A note on this clonotype: This may come from a read error, since a much larger clone is one base off. The genes are TRBV5-1 and TRBJ2-1; a weak D match, TRBD1 (6 bases). Germline V CDR1 and CDR2: SGHRS, YFSETQ. The CDR3 covers 15 residues. CDR3 region: CACRRTDNSYNEQFF. The CDR3 DNA is TGCGCCTGCAGACGGACAGATAATTCCTACAATGAGCAGTTCTTC.

This chain links TRBV29-1 with TRBJ1-2; D gene unclear. The germline gives CDR1 SQVTM, CDR2 ANQGSEA. This CDR3 has 12 amino acids. Trimming shortened V by 7 bases and J by 4 bases, and 13 bases separated the two germline ends. The CDR3, as DNA: TGCAGCGGGGGTTCAGGCCCCTATGGCTACACCTTC. Translated, it gives CSGGSGPYGYTF. Based on the CDR3 plus reference TRBV29-1 and TRBJ1-2, the full variable domain is SAVISQKPSRDICQRGTSLTIQCQVDSQVTMMFWYRQQPGQSLTLIATANQGSEATYESGFVIDKFPISRPNLTFSTLTVSNMSPEDSSIYLCSGGSGPYGYTFGSGTRLTVV.

Written as DNA, the CDR3 is TGCAGTGCGGGACGAGGGGGGCAGCCCCAGCATTTT. It specifies CSAGRGGQPQHF. The chain recombines TRBV20-1 with TRBJ1-5, with a weak D call TRBD1 (6 bases). From germline, CDR1 is DFQATT and CDR2 SNEGSKA (reference sequence). V was clipped by 6 bases and J by 7 bases, with 13 bases between them. This CDR3 comprises 12 residues.

V gene TRBV2 combines with J gene TRBJ1-6, with D unresolved. Germline CDR1 reads SNHLY; CDR2 reads FYNNEI. The CDR3 has 15 amino acids. V was clipped by 8 bases and J by 9 bases, with 20 bases between them. CDR3 amino acids: CASDDHGAATSPLHF. The CDR3 DNA follows: TGTGCCAGCGATGACCACGGTGCGGCAACTTCACCCCTCCACTTT.

This clonotype was detected only a few times. This sequence joins TRBV27 and TRBJ2-5, with TRBD2 matching over 11 bases. After removal of 9 bases from V and 5 bases from J, the junction contained 11 bases not matched to a gene. The CDR3 totals 15 residues. Germline values: CDR1 MNHEY, CDR2 SMNVEV (reference sequence). The CDR3 DNA reads TGTGCCAGGATAGCGGGGGGGCTCTCGGGCGAGACCCAGTACTTC. It translates to CARIAGGLSGETQYF.